A single sample gave rise to the 8 T cell receptor beta chains below, sequenced in a study of T-cell memory formation after mild COVID-19. TCRdb re-derived calls from the 5' RACE reads in MiXCR, one entry per CDR3 protein. This table holds 30,000 to 35,000 distinct CDR3 sequences, approximately 7.7% found once. Material for sequencing was PBMCs or a T cell subset sorted from them (not recorded which). All receptors come from a man between 18 and 35 years old who had mild COVID-19 (a few samples of this study predate the infection). Cell type and time point are not known.

This clonotype was observed many times. This sequence joins TRBV12-3 or TRBV12-4 and TRBJ1-5; D uncertain. This CDR3 has 13 amino acids. Trimming shortened V by 5 bases and J by 1 base, and 6 bases separated the two germline ends. The CDR3 DNA reads TGTGCCAGCAGTCCGTACAGCAATCAGCCCCAGCATTTT. Translation: CASSPYSNQPQHF.

This clonotype was seen a handful of times. The rearrangement uses TRBV6-6 and TRBJ2-7; no firm D call. The V gene's germline CDR1 is MNHNY and CDR2 SVGAGI (reference sequence). The V end lost 0 bases, the J end lost 0 bases, and 6 bases lay between the germline ends. This CDR3 is 14 amino acids long. CDR3 bases: TGTGCCAGCAGTTACTCCGTTCTCTCCTACGAGCAGTACGTC. Its translation is CASSYSVLSYEQYV.

This clonotype was seen only a few times. This chain links TRBV20-1 with TRBJ1-2, with D possibly matching TRBD1 (6 bases). Germline CDR1 and CDR2: DFQATT and SNEGSKA (reference sequence). The V and J ends lost 6 bases and 6 bases respectively, with 20 bases between them. CDR3 length: 14 residues. DNA for the CDR3: TGCAGTGCCTTCCGAAGGGAGGGGGGCGATGGCTACACCTTC. It is translated as CSAFRREGGDGYTF.

In this sample, this clonotype turned up many times. The chain recombines TRBV7-3 with TRBJ2-3, with D possibly matching TRBD1 (6 bases). Between the trimmed V and J ends, which lost 4 bases and 2 bases, there was a span of 10 bases. The germline V gene encodes CDR1 SGHTA and CDR2 FQGTGA. The CDR3 length is 14 residues. CDR3 amino acids: CASSSTGPTDTQYF. In DNA, the CDR3 is TGTGCCAGCAGCTCTACAGGGCCCACAGATACGCAGTATTTT.

In its sample, this clonotype was seen many times. This chain connects TRBV9 to TRBJ1-3, with D hard to call. Trimming cost V 0 bases and J 4 bases, with 14 bases left between them. CDR1 is SGDLS, CDR2 YYNGEE, per germline. The CDR3 extends over 16 amino acids. The CDR3 sequence: CASSVELRGSGNTIYF. Written as DNA, the CDR3 is TGTGCCAGCAGCGTAGAGTTACGGGGATCCGGAAACACCATATATTTT.

This clonotype showed up many times. The rearrangement uses TRBV12-3 or TRBV12-4 and TRBJ2-7; the match to TRBD1 covers 9 bases. The V segment lost 4 bases and the J segment 5 bases; nucleotides outside the gene matches: 3. This CDR3 is 13 amino acids long. The CDR3 loop is CASSYGQGNEQYV. In nucleotides, the CDR3 is TGTGCCAGCAGTTACGGACAGGGGAACGAGCAGTACGTC.

The table lists this clonotype with a few counts. The V call is TRBV5-4, the J call TRBJ2-3; D unclear. The CDR3 runs to 15 residues. Germline V gene lookup returns CDR1 SGHNT and CDR2 YYREEE (reference sequence). V was shortened by 0 bases and J by 5 bases, with 13 bases between the two germline ends. CDR3 in DNA: TGTGCCAGCAGCTTGGCCATGAGGTGGGGAGATACGCAGTATTTT. Translating gives CASSLAMRWGDTQYF. The full variable domain, rest sourced from reference TRBV5-4 and TRBJ2-3, is ETGVTQSPTHLIKTRGQQVTLRCSSQSGHNTVSWYQQALGQGPQFIFQYYREEENGRGNFPPRFSGLQFPNYSSELNVNALELDDSALYLCASSLAMRWGDTQYFGPGTRLTVL.

This clonotype was recorded at least ten times. The gene calls are TRBV3-1 and TRBJ2-1; D might be TRBD1 (7 bases). The germline V gene has CDR1 LGHDT and CDR2 YNNKEL (reference sequence). Trimming left V 3 bases short and J 4 bases short, with 13 bases between. This CDR3 has 15 residues. In DNA form, the CDR3 reads TGTGCCAGCAGCCAGGGGACAGCGGGTTACAATGAGCAGTTCTTC. It is translated as CASSQGTAGYNEQFF.